These 10 T cell receptor beta chains were sequenced from one sample in a study of T cell changes during pregnancy in multiple sclerosis. Produced via immunoSEQ multiplex PCR; TCRdb's table is partial and in-frame only. The table lists around 53,000 clones, over 80% of them singletons. The starting material was CD4+ T cells from peripheral blood mononuclear cells, obtained after pregnancy. The receptors were gathered from a female donor with multiple sclerosis, enrolled in a pregnancy study.

This chain joins TRBV19 and TRBJ2-1; no clear D gene. The CDR3 is 13 residues long. V dropped 1 base and J dropped 5 bases, with 6 bases sitting between them. CDR1 is LNHDA and CDR2 is SQIVND in the germline V gene (reference sequence). For the CDR3, the DNA is TGTGCCAGTAGTATAGGACTGAACAATGAGCAGTTCTTC. It codes for CASSIGLNNEQFF.

As regards this clone: Its ends do not fully match the called genes, so a read error is possible. The rearrangement joins TRBV5-8 to TRBJ2-2, with 8 bases aligning to TRBD1. The germline V gene has CDR1 SGHTS and CDR2 YDEGEE. The CDR3 has 16 residues. The CDR3 reads CASSPARTGNAGELFF. CDR3 coding DNA: TGTGCCAGCAGCCCGGCCAGGACAGGGAACGCCGGGGAGCTGTTTTTT.

CDR3 nucleotide sequence: TGTGCCAGTAACGACAGGGGCATAGATACGCAGTATTTT. Translated, it gives CASNDRGIDTQYF. This rearrangement joins TRBV19 to TRBJ2-3; the match to TRBD1 covers 8 bases. The germline V gene has CDR1 LNHDA and CDR2 SQIVND (reference sequence). This CDR3 comprises 13 residues. J gave up 5 bases and V 7 bases, and 5 bases lay outside the gene matches.

This chain joins TRBV18 and TRBJ2-7; 8 bases map to TRBD1. There are 15 residues in the CDR3. V lost 5 bases and J lost 4; bases outside the gene matches: 10. Per the germline V gene, CDR1 is KGHSH and CDR2 is LQKENI. Here the CDR3 DNA reads TGTGCCAGCTCAGTCGGCGTTACAGGGGGATACGAGCAGTACTTC. Its translation is CASSVGVTGGYEQYF.

The chain joins TRBV5-1 to TRBJ1-4; D remains unclear. The germline CDR1 and CDR2 sequences are SGHRS and YFSETQ. With 7 bases removed from V and 0 bases from J, the gap between germline ends came to 16 bases. The CDR3 has 16 amino acids. CDR3 coding DNA: TGCGCCAGCCGTCGTTCGTTCGGTACAACTAATGAAAAACTGTTTTTT. It is translated as CASRRSFGTTNEKLFF. Drawing the rest from reference TRBV5-1 and TRBJ1-4, the complete variable domain is KAGVTQTPRYLIKTRGQQVTLSCSPISGHRSVSWYQQTPGQGLQFLFEYFSETQRNKGNFPGRFSGRQFSNSRSEMNVSTLELGDSALYLCASRRSFGTTNEKLFFGSGTQLSVL.

This rearrangement joins TRBV7-8 to TRBJ1-2; no clear D gene. CDR1 and CDR2 (germline): SGHVS, FQNEAQ. Trimming shortened V by 1 base and J by 14 bases, and 14 bases separated the two germline ends. There are 12 residues in the CDR3. In DNA form, the CDR3 reads TGTGCCAGCAGCTTAGATACCGACTCTGGGACCTTC. It encodes CASSLDTDSGTF.

The CDR3 protein is CASSFHRGRGETQYF. Written as DNA, the CDR3 is TGTGCCAGCAGTTTCCATCGAGGTCGGGGGGAGACCCAGTACTTC. This chain joins TRBV27 and TRBJ2-5, with D perhaps TRBD2 (6 bases). The germline CDR1 and CDR2 sequences are MNHEY and SMNVEV (reference sequence). The CDR3 length is 15 residues. Deletions cut 3 bases from V and 5 bases from J, with 16 bases between.

This clone has a single count. The V gene is TRBV7-2, the J gene TRBJ2-1, with TRBD1 identical over 8 bases. CDR3 length: 15 amino acids. Germline CDR1 and CDR2: SGHTA and FQGNSA. V lost 6 bases to trimming and J lost 0 bases; unmatched junction nucleotides: 4. The CDR3 sequence is CASSWDRNSYNEQFF. The CDR3 coding sequence is TGTGCCAGCAGTTGGGACAGGAACTCCTACAATGAGCAGTTCTTC.

The CDR3 DNA is TGTGCCTGTAAACAGGCCTCAGGTACTGAAGCTTTCTTT. Residues: CACKQASGTEAFF. This rearrangement joins TRBV19 to TRBJ1-1; maybe TRBD1 (5 bases). V lost 11 bases to trimming and J lost 5 bases, with 18 bases between them. Germline lookup yields CDR1 LNHDA and CDR2 SQIVND (reference sequence). This CDR3 has 13 residues. Full variable domain (rest looked up from reference TRBV19 and TRBJ1-1): DGGITQSPKYLFRKEGQNVTLSCEQNLNHDAMYWYRQDPGQGLRLIYYSQIVNDFQKGDIAEGYSVSREKKESFPLTVTSAQKNPTAFYLCACKQASGTEAFFGQGTRLTVV.

V gene TRBV9 combines with J gene TRBJ2-3, with 12 bases lining up with TRBD2. In germline, CDR1 is SGDLS, CDR2 YYNGEE. With V trimmed by 3 bases and J by 2 bases, 7 bases remained unmatched. CDR3 length: 17 amino acids. The CDR3: CASSEGLAGGYTDTQYF. The DNA for the CDR3 is TGTGCCAGCAGCGAGGGCCTAGCGGGGGGGTACACAGATACGCAGTATTTT.